Listed below are T cell receptor beta chains from one sample, sequenced in a study of early T cells in non-severe SARS-CoV-2 infection. TCRdb reprocessed the 5' RACE reads with MiXCR, giving one entry per CDR3 protein. The sample includes tens of thousands of distinct CDR3 sequences, about 12% seen only once; the top ten take 15% to 19%. Source: whole blood, taken at baseline. These receptor sequences come from an adult who was a healthcare worker with PCR-confirmed SARS-CoV-2 infection or an uninfected control (not recorded which). The donor label of this sample is uncertain. CDR3s include the opening cysteine and the closing phenylalanine or tryptophan. D genes are given only for firm matches. Part of the rows lack a size; the others show once, few, many or a class for expanded clones.

V gene,D gene,clone size,J gene,CDR3 DNA,CDR3 protein
TRBV2,TRBD2,many,TRBJ2-1,TGTGCCAGCAGTAGGGGACTAGCGGGAGCTGGCGAGCAGTTCTTC,CASSRGLAGAGEQFF
TRBV7-9,NA,many,TRBJ1-1,TGTGCCAGCAGCTTCCAGGGGAACACTGAAGCTTTCTTT,CASSFQGNTEAFF
TRBV5-5,TRBD1,few,TRBJ2-3,TGTGCCAGCAGCTACGGGACAGTAGTGACAGATACGCAGTATTTT,CASSYGTVVTDTQYF
TRBV19,TRBD2,many,TRBJ2-3,TGTGCCAGTAGTCGAGGGCCGAGACTAGCGCCCAGCACAGATACGCAGTATTTT,CASSRGPRLAPSTDTQYF
TRBV5-1,NA,few,TRBJ2-3,TGCGCCATCAGCTTCGACGGCACAGATACGCAGTATTTT,CAISFDGTDTQYF
TRBV19,NA,NA,TRBJ2-2,TGTGCCCTTAGAGGGGGCGGGGCCGGGGAGCTGTTTTTT,CALRGGGAGELFF
TRBV13,NA,many,TRBJ2-1,TGTGCCAGCAGCTTCAACCTAGCTGGTGAGCAGTTCTTC,CASSFNLAGEQFF
TRBV7-3,NA,few,TRBJ1-2,TGTGCCAGCAGCTTACGGCCAGCCGGGCCGGAGGACACCTTC,CASSLRPAGPEDTF
TRBV7-3,NA,NA,TRBJ2-1,TGTGCCAGCAGCCCCTCCCGGCACTACAATGAGCAGTTCTTC,CASSPSRHYNEQFF
TRBV7-8,TRBD2,few,TRBJ2-7,TGTGCCAGCGGACTAGCAGACGAGCAGTACTTC,CASGLADEQYF
TRBV10-2,TRBD2,NA,TRBJ2-7,TGCGCCAGCATCGGGACTAGCGGGGGGGCGGTCGAGCAGTACTTC,CASIGTSGGAVEQYF
TRBV10-1,TRBD2,NA,TRBJ2-3,TGCGCCAGCAGTGAGGCAAGCGGGGGGGCCTCAGATACGCAGTATTTT,CASSEASGGASDTQYF